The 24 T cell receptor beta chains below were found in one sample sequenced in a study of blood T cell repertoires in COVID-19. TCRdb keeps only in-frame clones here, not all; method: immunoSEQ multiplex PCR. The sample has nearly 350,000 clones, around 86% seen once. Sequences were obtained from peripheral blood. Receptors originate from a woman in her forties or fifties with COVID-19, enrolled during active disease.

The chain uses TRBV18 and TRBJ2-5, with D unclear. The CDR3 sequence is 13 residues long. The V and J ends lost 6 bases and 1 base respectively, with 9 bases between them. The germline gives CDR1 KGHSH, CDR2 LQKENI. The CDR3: CASSYTIQETQYF. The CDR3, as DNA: TGTGCCAGCTCTTACACGATCCAAGAGACCCAGTACTTC.

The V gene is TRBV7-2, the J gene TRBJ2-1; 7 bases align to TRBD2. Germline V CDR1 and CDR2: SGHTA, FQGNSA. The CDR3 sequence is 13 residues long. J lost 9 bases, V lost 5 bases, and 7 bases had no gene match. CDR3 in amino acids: CASSPGTIGEQFF. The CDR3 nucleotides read TGTGCCAGCAGCCCCGGGACTATTGGTGAGCAGTTCTTC.

CDR3 DNA sequence: TGCGCCAGCAGCCAAGATGCAACAGGGGGCTCGAAGACCCAGTACTTC. Its translation: CASSQDATGGSKTQYF. V gene TRBV4-1 combines with J gene TRBJ2-5, with TRBD1 matching over 9 bases. J was trimmed by 6 bases and V by 0 bases; bases with no gene match: 8. CDR3 length: 16 amino acids. In germline, CDR1 is MGHRA, CDR2 YSYEKL.

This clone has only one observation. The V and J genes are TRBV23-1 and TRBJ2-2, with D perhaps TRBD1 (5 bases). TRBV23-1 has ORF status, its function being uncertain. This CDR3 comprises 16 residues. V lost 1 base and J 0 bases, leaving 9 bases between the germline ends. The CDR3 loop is CASSQWGRANTGELFF. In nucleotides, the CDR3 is TGCGCCAGCAGTCAATGGGGCCGAGCGAACACCGGGGAGCTGTTTTTT.

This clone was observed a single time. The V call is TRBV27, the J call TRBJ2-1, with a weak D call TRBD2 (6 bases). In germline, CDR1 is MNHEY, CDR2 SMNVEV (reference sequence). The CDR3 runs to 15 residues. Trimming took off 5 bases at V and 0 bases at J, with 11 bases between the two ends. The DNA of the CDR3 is TGTGCCAGCAGTCTAGCGTTGAGCTCCTACAATGAGCAGTTCTTC. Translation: CASSLALSSYNEQFF.

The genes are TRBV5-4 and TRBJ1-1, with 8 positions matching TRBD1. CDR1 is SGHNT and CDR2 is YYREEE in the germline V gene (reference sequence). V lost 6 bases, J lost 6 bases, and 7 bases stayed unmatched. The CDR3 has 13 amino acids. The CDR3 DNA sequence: TGTGCCAGCATCCGGGACAGGTCGGCTGAAGCTTTCTTT. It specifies CASIRDRSAEAFF. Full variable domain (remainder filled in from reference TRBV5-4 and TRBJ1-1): ETGVTQSPTHLIKTRGQQVTLRCSSQSGHNTVSWYQQALGQGPQFIFQYYREEENGRGNFPPRFSGLQFPNYSSELNVNALELDDSALYLCASIRDRSAEAFFGQGTRLTVV.

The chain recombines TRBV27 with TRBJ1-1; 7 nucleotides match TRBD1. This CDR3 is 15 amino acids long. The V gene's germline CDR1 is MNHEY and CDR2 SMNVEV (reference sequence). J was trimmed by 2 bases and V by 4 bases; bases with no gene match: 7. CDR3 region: CASSYHRGGNTEAFF. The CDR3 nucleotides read TGTGCCAGCAGTTACCACAGGGGAGGCAACACTGAAGCTTTCTTT.

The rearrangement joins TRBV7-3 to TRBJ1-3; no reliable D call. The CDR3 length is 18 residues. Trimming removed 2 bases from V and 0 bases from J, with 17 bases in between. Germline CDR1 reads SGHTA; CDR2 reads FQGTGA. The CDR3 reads CASSLQLARRNSGNTIYF. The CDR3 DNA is TGTGCCAGCAGCTTACAGTTAGCAAGGAGAAACTCTGGAAACACCATATATTTT.

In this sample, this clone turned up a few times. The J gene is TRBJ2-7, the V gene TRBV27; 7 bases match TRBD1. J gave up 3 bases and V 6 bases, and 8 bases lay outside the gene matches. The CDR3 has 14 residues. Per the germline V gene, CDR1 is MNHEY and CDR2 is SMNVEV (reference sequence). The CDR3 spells CASSNRGSDYEQYF. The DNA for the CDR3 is TGTGCCAGCAGCAACAGGGGCTCCGACTACGAGCAGTACTTC.

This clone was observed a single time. Here the CDR3 reads CASSSTGSSTEAFF. The CDR3 DNA reads as TGTGCCAGTAGTTCGACAGGGTCGAGCACTGAAGCTTTCTTT. The rearrangement joins TRBV19 to TRBJ1-1, with 7 bases lining up with TRBD1. This CDR3 spans 14 amino acids. The J segment lost 4 bases and the V segment lost 5 bases, leaving 7 bases of the junction unmatched. Per the germline V gene, CDR1 is LNHDA and CDR2 is SQIVND (reference sequence).

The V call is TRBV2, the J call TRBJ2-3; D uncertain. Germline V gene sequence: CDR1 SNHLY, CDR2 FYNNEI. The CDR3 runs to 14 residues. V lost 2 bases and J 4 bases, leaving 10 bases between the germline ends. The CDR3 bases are TGTGCCAGCAGTGAAAACGCAGAACCAGATACGCAGTATTTT. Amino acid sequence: CASSENAEPDTQYF.

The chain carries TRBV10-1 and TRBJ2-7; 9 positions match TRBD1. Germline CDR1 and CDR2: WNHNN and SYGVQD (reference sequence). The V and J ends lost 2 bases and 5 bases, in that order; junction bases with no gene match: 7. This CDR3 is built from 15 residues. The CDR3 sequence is CASSEPGTGSNEQYF. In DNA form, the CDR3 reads TGCGCCAGCAGTGAGCCCGGGACAGGGTCGAACGAGCAGTACTTC.

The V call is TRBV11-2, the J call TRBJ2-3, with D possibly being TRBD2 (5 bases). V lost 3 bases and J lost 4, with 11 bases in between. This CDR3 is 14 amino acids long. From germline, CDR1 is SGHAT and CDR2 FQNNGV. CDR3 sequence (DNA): TGTGCCAGCAGCTTTAGTAGAGCGGCAGATACGCAGTATTTT. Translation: CASSFSRAADTQYF.

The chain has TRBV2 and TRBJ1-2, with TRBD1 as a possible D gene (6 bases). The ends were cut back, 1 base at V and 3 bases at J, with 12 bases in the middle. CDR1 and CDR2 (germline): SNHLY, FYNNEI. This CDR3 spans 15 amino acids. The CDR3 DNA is TGTGCCAGCAGTGAAGAAAGCAGGGGATACTATGGCTACACCTTC. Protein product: CASSEESRGYYGYTF.

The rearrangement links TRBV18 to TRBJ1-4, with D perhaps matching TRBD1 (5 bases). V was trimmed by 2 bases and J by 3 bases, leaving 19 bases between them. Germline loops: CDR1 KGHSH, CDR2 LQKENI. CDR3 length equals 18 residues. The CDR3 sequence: CASSPMFMSGRPNEKLFF. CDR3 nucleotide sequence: TGTGCCAGCTCACCAATGTTTATGTCAGGGCGGCCTAATGAAAAACTGTTTTTT.

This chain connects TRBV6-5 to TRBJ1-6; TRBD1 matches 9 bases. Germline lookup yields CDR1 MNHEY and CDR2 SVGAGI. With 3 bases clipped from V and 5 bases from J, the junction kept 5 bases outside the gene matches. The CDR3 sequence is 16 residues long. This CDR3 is CASSYSGTGNNSPLHF. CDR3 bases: TGTGCCAGCAGTTATTCCGGGACAGGGAATAATTCACCCCTCCACTTT.

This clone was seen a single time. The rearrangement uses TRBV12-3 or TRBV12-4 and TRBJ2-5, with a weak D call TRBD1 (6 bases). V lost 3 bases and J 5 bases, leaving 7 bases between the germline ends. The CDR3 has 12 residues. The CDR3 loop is CASSLGAETQYF. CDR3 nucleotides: TGTGCCAGCAGTTTGGGGGCCGAGACCCAGTACTTC.

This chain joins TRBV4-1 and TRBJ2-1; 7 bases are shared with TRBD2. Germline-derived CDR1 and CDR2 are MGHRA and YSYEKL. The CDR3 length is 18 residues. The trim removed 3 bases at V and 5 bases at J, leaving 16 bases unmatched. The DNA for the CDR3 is TGCGCCAGCAGCCAGACTAGCCGACCTTCTACTCTTAACAATGAGCAGTTCTTC. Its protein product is CASSQTSRPSTLNNEQFF.

The DNA of the CDR3 is TGTGCCAGCACCCTTAGGGTTTTTAGCGGTGCCTTGCGGACCCAGTACTTC. Its translation is CASTLRVFSGALRTQYF. V usage is TRBV7-6 and J usage is TRBJ2-5; D is possibly TRBD2 (6 bases). The CDR3 length is 17 residues. Germline assignment: CDR1 SGHVS and CDR2 FNYEAQ. Trimming took off 7 bases at V and 7 bases at J, with 28 bases between the two ends.

The DNA for the CDR3 is TGTGCCAGCAACCTAGGACTAGCGGGCAATGAGCAGTTCTTC. Residues: CASNLGLAGNEQFF. The chain employs TRBV2 and TRBJ2-1; 11 bases line up with TRBD2. Germline lookup yields CDR1 SNHLY and CDR2 FYNNEI. This CDR3 comprises 14 residues. After removal of 7 bases from V and 6 bases from J, the junction contained 5 bases not matched to a gene.

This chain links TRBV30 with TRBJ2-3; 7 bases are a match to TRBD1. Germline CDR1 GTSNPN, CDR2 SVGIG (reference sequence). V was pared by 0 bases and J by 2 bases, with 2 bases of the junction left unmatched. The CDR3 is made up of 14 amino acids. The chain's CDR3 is CAWSVGQNTDTQYF. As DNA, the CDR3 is TGTGCCTGGAGTGTGGGACAGAACACAGATACGCAGTATTTT. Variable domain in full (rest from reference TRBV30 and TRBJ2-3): SQTIHQWPATLVQPVGSPLSLECTVEGTSNPNLYWYRQAAGRGLQLLFYSVGIGQISSEVPQNLSASRPQDRQFILSSKKLLLSDSGFYLCAWSVGQNTDTQYFGPGTRLTVL.

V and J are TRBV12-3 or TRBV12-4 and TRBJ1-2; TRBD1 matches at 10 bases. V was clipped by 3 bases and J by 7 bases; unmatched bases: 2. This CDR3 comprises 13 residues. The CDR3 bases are TGTGCCAGCAGTTTCGACAGGGGGCTTGGCTACACCTTC. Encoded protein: CASSFDRGLGYTF.

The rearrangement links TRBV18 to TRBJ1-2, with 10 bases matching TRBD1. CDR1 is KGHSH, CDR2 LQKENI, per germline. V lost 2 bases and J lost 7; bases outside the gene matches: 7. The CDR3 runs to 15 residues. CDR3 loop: CASSPRGQGIFGYTF. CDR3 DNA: TGTGCCAGCTCACCAAGGGGACAGGGGATCTTTGGCTACACCTTC.

In nucleotides, the CDR3 is TGTGCCAGCAGCTTACTAGCAGGGGGACACTATGGCTACACCTTC. Its protein product is CASSLLAGGHYGYTF. The rearrangement links TRBV5-8 to TRBJ1-2, with TRBD1 identical over 7 bases. Germline trimming cut 2 bases from V and 3 bases from J; bases unmatched to any gene: 7. The germline gives CDR1 SGHTS, CDR2 YDEGEE. The CDR3 is made up of 15 amino acids.